The 10 T cell receptor beta chains below come from one sample, sequenced in a study of shared clonotypes between healthy human individuals. Only CD45RO-negative cells positively selected for CCR7 counted as naive CD8 cells, so terminally differentiated effector memory CD45RA+ cells were excluded. The table came from immunoSEQ multiplex PCR; TCRdb's copy has only in-frame clones and leaves some out. The sample records millions of clones, more than 85% being singletons. Sequenced: naive CD8+ T cells from PBMCs. The receptor source for this set is a man between 18 and 35 years old in good health. Some clones in this sample may be carry-over from other donors' samples.

For this clone: A read error may account for a junction end that differs from germline. V and J are TRBV9 and TRBJ2-1; the D is unclear. The CDR3 totals 15 residues. Germline V gene data show CDR1 as SGDLS and CDR2 as YYNGEE. The CDR3 spells CASNVGAGTYNEQFF. In DNA, the CDR3 is TGTGCCAGCAACGTAGGTGCTGGCACCTACAATGAGCAGTTCTTC.

The V call is TRBV27, the J call TRBJ1-1; D gene uncertain. Trimming shortened V by 5 bases and J by 5 bases, and 15 bases separated the two germline ends. Germline V gene sequence: CDR1 MNHEY, CDR2 SMNVEV (reference sequence). This CDR3 is 14 amino acids long. For the CDR3, the DNA is TGTGCCAGCAGTCCCCTGTTTGCGGAGACTGAAGCTTTCTTT. This gives the protein CASSPLFAETEAFF.

V and J are TRBV10-1 and TRBJ1-2, with 8 bases matching TRBD1. With 6 bases clipped from V and 4 bases from J, the junction kept 4 bases outside the gene matches. Germline lookup yields CDR1 WNHNN and CDR2 SYGVQD (reference sequence). There are 13 residues in the CDR3. CDR3 DNA: TGCGCCAGCAGCGCCGGACAGGGCTATGGCTACACCTTC. Protein sequence: CASSAGQGYGYTF.

V and J are TRBV6-5 and TRBJ2-7, with 9 bases aligning to TRBD1. Germline trimming cut 6 bases from V and 1 base from J; bases unmatched to any gene: 4. The CDR3 sequence is 14 residues long. Per the germline V gene, CDR1 is MNHEY and CDR2 is SVGAGI. CDR3 residues: CASSLGTGSYEQYF. DNA of the CDR3: TGTGCCAGCAGCCTAGGGACAGGGTCCTACGAGCAGTACTTC.

The rearrangement joins TRBV9 to TRBJ2-5, with TRBD1 matching 10 bases. V trimming: 2 bases; J trimming: 5 bases; junction bases outside the gene matches: 6. The germline V gene encodes CDR1 SGDLS and CDR2 YYNGEE. This CDR3 contains 15 residues. In nucleotides, the CDR3 is TGTGCCAGCAGCGTGAGACAGGGGGCTGGGGAGACCCAGTACTTC. Translated: CASSVRQGAGETQYF.

This chain joins TRBV7-8 and TRBJ2-5; possibly TRBD1 or TRBD2 for D (6 bases each). Trimming removed 1 base at V and 1 base at J, with 16 bases between. This CDR3 spans 17 amino acids. The V gene's germline CDR1 is SGHVS and CDR2 FQNEAQ. The CDR3 region has the DNA TGTGCCAGCAGCTTAGGGTCGGGAGTGGGGGCCCAAGAGACCCAGTACTTC. Protein: CASSLGSGVGAQETQYF. The whole variable domain, remainder taken from reference TRBV7-8 and TRBJ2-5, is GAGVSQSPRYKVAKRGQDVALRCDPISGHVSLFWYQQALGQGPEFLTYFQNEAQLDKSGLPSDRFFAERPEGSVSTLKIQRTQQEDSAVYLCASSLGSGVGAQETQYFGPGTRLLVL.

The genes are TRBV25-1 and TRBJ2-7, with unresolved D. Trimming cost V 5 bases and J 3 bases, with 8 bases left between them. Germline values: CDR1 MGHDK, CDR2 SYGVNS. CDR3 length equals 12 residues. This CDR3 reads CASSRRDYEQYF. The CDR3 region has the DNA TGTGCCAGCAGTCGGAGAGACTACGAGCAGTACTTC.

V and J are TRBV30 and TRBJ1-5; D remains ambiguous. CDR1 and CDR2 (germline): GTSNPN, SVGIG (reference sequence). CDR3 length: 14 amino acids. Trimming left V 6 bases short and J 4 bases short, with 16 bases between. CDR3: CACSGRKTNQPQHF. For the CDR3, the DNA is TGTGCCTGTTCCGGCAGGAAAACTAATCAGCCCCAGCATTTT.

The chain recombines TRBV2 with TRBJ2-1; D is perhaps TRBD1 (6 bases). This CDR3 region has 15 residues. Germline V gene sequence: CDR1 SNHLY, CDR2 FYNNEI. Trimming left V 4 bases short and J 6 bases short, with 16 bases between. The CDR3 DNA reads TGTGCCAGCAGTGTAGCGCAGGGGCTCCGCAATGAGCAGTTCTTC. As protein: CASSVAQGLRNEQFF.

For this clone: This same CDR3 is encoded by further DNA sequences in the sample. J is TRBJ1-3 and V is TRBV4-3; D is ambiguous. Germline CDR1 and CDR2: LGHNA and YSLEER. V gave up 0 bases and J gave up 2 bases, with 8 bases separating them. The CDR3 covers 15 residues. In nucleotides, the CDR3 is TGCGCCAGCAGCCAAGATAAGGGAACTGGAAACACCATATATTTT. Its translation: CASSQDKGTGNTIYF.